These T cell receptor beta chains were read from a single sample in a study of Graves' ophthalmopathy and Graves' hyperthyroidism. A single record per CDR3 protein comes from TCRdb applying MiXCR to the multiplex PCR reads. The sample carries around 400,000 distinct CDR3 sequences, 20% to 25% recorded once. The sequenced sample consisted of peripheral blood. Source of these receptors: a young woman with stable Graves' hyperthyroidism. Both conserved end residues are part of each CDR3. D genes are given only for firm matches. Some rows have no size entry. The others give once, few or many, or a class for an expanded clone.

>many|TRBV5-1|TRBJ1-3|.
CASSAGPETGNTIYF
TGCGCCAGCAGCGCCGGACCGGAGACTGGAAACACCATATATTTT
>many|TRBV10-3|TRBJ2-5|TRBD2
CAISEWSSGQETQYF
TGTGCCATCAGTGAGTGGTCTAGCGGGCAAGAGACCCAGTACTTC
>many|TRBV28|TRBJ2-5|.
CASSLFRATYQETQYF
TGTGCCAGCAGTTTATTTCGAGCCACGTACCAAGAGACCCAGTACTTC
>many|TRBV7-2|TRBJ2-1|TRBD1
CASSLYNRGRREQFF
TGTGCCAGCAGCCTTTATAACAGGGGGCGGAGGGAGCAGTTCTTC
>many|TRBV2|TRBJ1-1|TRBD1
CASMDRGLTEAFF
TGTGCCAGCATGGACAGGGGGCTCACTGAAGCTTTCTTT
>many|TRBV20-1|TRBJ2-7|.
CSATGAVRGSKTGSYEQYF
TGCAGTGCTACGGGAGCGGTCCGGGGGTCCAAGACGGGTTCCTACGAGCAGTACTTC
>many|TRBV12-3/TRBV12-4|TRBJ2-7|TRBD2
CASSRSGEGRYEQYF
TGTGCCAGCAGCCGAAGCGGGGAGGGCCGATACGAGCAGTACTTC
>once|TRBV6-5|TRBJ2-7|.
CASSSSRGVVYEQYF
TGTGCCAGCAGTTCCTCACGGGGAGTAGTCTACGAGCAGTACTTC
>many|TRBV6-2/TRBV6-3|TRBJ2-4|.
CASSTRSLAKNIKYF
TGTGCCAGCAGCACCAGATCTCTAGCCAAAAACATTAAGTACTTC
>.|TRBV5-1|TRBJ1-6|.
CASSLIPGSSNSPLHF
TGCGCCAGCAGCTTGATTCCAGGGTCCTCAAATTCACCCCTCCACTTT
>many|TRBV27|TRBJ1-1|.
CASSWGVNTEAFF
TGTGCCAGCAGTTGGGGGGTGAACACTGAAGCTTTCTTT
>once|TRBV12-3/TRBV12-4|TRBJ2-5|TRBD2
CASSGGTSGQETQYF
TGTGCCAGCAGCGGGGGGACTAGCGGACAAGAGACCCAGTACTTC
>many|TRBV7-9|TRBJ1-2|TRBD1
CASAVDKSGTGGNYGYTF
TGTGCCAGCGCTGTCGATAAATCCGGGACAGGGGGCAACTATGGCTACACCTTC
>many|TRBV6-2/TRBV6-3|TRBJ1-5|.
CASSSGRPFTQPQHF
TGTGCCAGCAGTTCGGGCAGGCCGTTCACTCAGCCCCAGCATTTT
>many|TRBV20-1|TRBJ2-5|TRBD1
CSARDRDRGETQYF
TGCAGTGCTAGAGATCGGGACAGGGGAGAGACCCAGTACTTC
>many|TRBV4-1|TRBJ1-2|TRBD1
CASSPTGGGGYTF
TGCGCCAGCAGCCCGACAGGGGGCGGTGGCTACACCTTC
>many|TRBV10-3|TRBJ2-7|TRBD1
CAISEPGQGGEQYF
TGTGCCATCAGTGAACCGGGACAGGGGGGCGAGCAGTACTTC
>.|TRBV27|TRBJ2-7|.
CASSPGQQAVEQYF
TGTGCCAGCAGTCCTGGACAGCAAGCGGTCGAGCAGTACTTC
>many|TRBV6-5|TRBJ2-7|.
CASMGNSYEQYF
TGTGCCAGCATGGGCAACTCCTACGAGCAGTACTTC
>many|TRBV5-1|TRBJ1-1|.
CASSLAGMNTDAFF
TGCGCCAGCAGCTTGGCCGGGATGAACACTGATGCTTTCTTT
>many|TRBV27|TRBJ1-5|.
CASRHRINQPQHF
TGTGCCAGCAGGCACAGGATCAATCAGCCCCAGCATTTT
>many|TRBV7-2|TRBJ1-1|.
CASSLGASNTEAFF
TGTGCCAGCAGCCTTGGGGCATCAAACACTGAAGCTTTCTTT
>many|TRBV6-2/TRBV6-3|TRBJ2-5|.
CASSYAGVQETQYF
TGTGCCAGCAGTTATGCCGGGGTACAAGAGACCCAGTACTTC
>many|TRBV12-3/TRBV12-4|TRBJ1-1|.
CASSPVWVTEAFF
TGTGCCAGCAGTCCAGTTTGGGTCACTGAAGCTTTCTTT
>many|TRBV27|TRBJ2-4|.
CASTSGNIKYF
TGTGCCAGCACCTCCGGGAACATTAAGTACTTC
>many|TRBV29-1|TRBJ2-7|.
CSVVGPLTYEQYF
TGCAGCGTTGTAGGGCCGCTCACCTACGAGCAGTACTTC
>many|TRBV19|TRBJ1-5|.
CASSTTGRSNQPQHF
TGTGCCAGTAGTACCACAGGGAGGAGCAATCAGCCCCAGCATTTT
>many|TRBV12-3/TRBV12-4|TRBJ1-2|.
CASDEDRAGTGYTF
TGTGCCAGCGACGAAGACCGGGCAGGGACTGGCTACACCTTC
>many|TRBV6-1|TRBJ2-5|TRBD1
CASSDTGGLGTQYF
TGTGCCAGCAGTGATACAGGGGGCCTCGGGACCCAGTACTTC
>many|TRBV7-3|TRBJ1-1|.
CASRAGGNTEAFF
TGTGCCAGCAGAGCTGGGGGGAACACTGAAGCTTTCTTT
>many|TRBV20-1|TRBJ1-1|TRBD1
CSARDGAGGNTEAFF
TGCAGTGCTAGAGACGGGGCAGGGGGAAACACTGAAGCTTTCTTT
>few|TRBV24-1|TRBJ2-7|.
CAIGGSSIYEQYF
TGTGCCATCGGAGGAAGCTCCATTTACGAGCAGTACTTC
>many|TRBV15|TRBJ1-1|.
CATSRVGVSEAFF
TGTGCCACCAGCAGAGTTGGCGTATCTGAAGCTTTCTTT
>many|TRBV19|TRBJ2-7|TRBD2
CASTRTSGSKQYF
TGTGCCAGTACAAGGACTAGCGGGAGTAAGCAGTACTTC
>.|TRBV12-3/TRBV12-4|TRBJ2-3|TRBD1
CASSLQGNTQYF
TGTGCCAGCAGTCTACAGGGGAATACGCAGTATTTT
>many|TRBV25-1|TRBJ2-5|TRBD2
CASSEPSSGLAGGLVTQYF
TGTGCCAGCAGTGAGCCCTCTTCCGGACTAGCGGGAGGCTTGGTGACCCAGTACTTC
>once|TRBV10-3|TRBJ2-7|.
CAIREGRYSGDQYF
TGTGCCATCAGGGAGGGGCGCTACTCGGGAGATCAGTACTTC
>many|TRBV3-1|TRBJ1-2|.
CASSRVAWDGYTF
TGTGCCAGCAGCCGCGTAGCCTGGGATGGCTACACCTTC
>many|TRBV12-3/TRBV12-4|TRBJ2-7|.
CASSWGERMHTYEQYF
TGTGCCAGCAGTTGGGGTGAAAGGATGCACACCTACGAGCAGTACTTC
>.|TRBV7-2|TRBJ1-1|.
CASSRQVLPEAFF
TGTGCCAGCAGCCGACAGGTTCTTCCTGAAGCTTTCTTT
>many|TRBV30|TRBJ1-2|.
CAWSVWSDGYTF
TGTGCCTGGAGTGTTTGGAGTGATGGCTACACCTTC
>many|TRBV6-1|TRBJ2-7|TRBD2
CASSEGLAGISYEQYF
TGTGCCAGCAGTGAAGGGCTAGCGGGCATCTCCTACGAGCAGTACTTC
>many|TRBV6-1|TRBJ2-7|.
CASTQRGNTYEQYF
TGTGCCAGCACCCAGAGGGGAAACACCTACGAGCAGTACTTC
>.|TRBV12-3/TRBV12-4|TRBJ1-2|.
CASRPGGGSLNYGYTF
TGTGCCAGCCGCCCCGGGGGGGGCTCCCTTAACTATGGCTACACCTTC
>many|TRBV7-6|TRBJ2-7|.
CASSLAAGYYEQYF
TGTGCCAGCAGCTTAGCCGCGGGATATTACGAGCAGTACTTC
>many|TRBV27|TRBJ2-7|.
CASSVMGAYEQYF
TGTGCCAGCAGCGTGATGGGGGCCTACGAGCAGTACTTC
>.|TRBV9|TRBJ2-5|.
CASSVGSWDHGQETQYF
TGTGCCAGCAGCGTAGGATCTTGGGACCATGGCCAAGAGACCCAGTACTTC
>.|TRBV5-1|TRBJ2-7|.
CASRKGELYEQDF
TGCGCCAGCAGGAAAGGCGAACTTTACGAGCAGGACTTC
>many|TRBV19|TRBJ2-7|.
CASSSTGHLSEQYF
TGTGCCAGTAGCTCCACGGGACACCTCTCCGAGCAGTACTTC
>.|TRBV24-1|TRBJ2-2|.
CATSDLAWTGELFF
TGTGCCACCAGTGATCTCGCATGGACCGGGGAGCTGTTTTTT
>many|TRBV5-1|TRBJ2-4|TRBD2
CASSLSSGRVQYF
TGCGCCAGCAGCTTGAGCAGCGGGAGGGTACAGTACTTC
>many|TRBV28|TRBJ1-5|.
CASSLLGVSQPQHF
TGTGCCAGCAGTTTATTGGGGGTAAGTCAGCCCCAGCATTTT
>many|TRBV15|TRBJ2-5|TRBD2
CATSWLTLGGQETQYF
TGTGCCACCAGCTGGCTTACCCTGGGGGGGCAAGAGACCCAGTACTTC
>many|TRBV6-1|TRBJ1-6|.
CASSEAGHYNSPLHF
TGTGCCAGCAGTGAAGCGGGACACTATAATTCACCCCTCCACTTT
>many|TRBV12-3/TRBV12-4|TRBJ2-7|TRBD2
CATSRGGRGYEQYF
TGTGCCACATCAAGAGGCGGGAGAGGTTACGAGCAGTACTTC
>many|TRBV28|TRBJ2-4|.
CASSPRSGGQDIQYF
TGTGCCAGCAGTCCTCGTAGCGGGGGACAGGACATTCAGTACTTC
>many|TRBV6-2/TRBV6-3|TRBJ2-7|.
CASRQTEESSYEQYF
TGTGCCAGCAGGCAAACAGAGGAGAGCTCCTACGAGCAGTACTTC
>many|TRBV7-8|TRBJ1-1|.
CASSPLSQFRTEAFF
TGTGCCAGCAGCCCTCTGAGCCAATTTCGCACTGAAGCTTTCTTT
>many|TRBV6-5|TRBJ1-6|.
CASSPSGVGVGNSPLHF
TGTGCCAGCAGTCCCTCGGGGGTCGGGGTGGGGAATTCACCCCTCCACTTT
>many|TRBV6-2/TRBV6-3|TRBJ1-5|TRBD1
CASSYQSISRGLAPQHF
TGTGCCAGCAGTTACCAGAGCATCTCCAGGGGGCTCGCGCCCCAGCATTTT